This T cell receptor (beta chain) was identified in a study of PD-1 blockade in mismatch repair-deficient tumors. General study findings and limits: Rapid post-treatment expansion, then contraction, generally preceding radiologic response, marked tumor-resident clones.

Repertoires were generated with immunoSEQ multiplex PCR, while TCRdb's copy carries only in-frame clones and drops some. The sample holds about 120,000 clones, 60% to 85% seen once. The TCR-sequenced patients were a few responders to pembrolizumab. This clone was seen once. Antigen unknown. Germline loops: CDR1 SGHTA, CDR2 FQGTGA. The CDR3 totals 13 residues. V was shortened by 3 bases and J by 2 bases, with 7 bases between the two germline ends. This TCR came from an adult with mismatch repair-deficient cancer. The chain uses TRBV7-3 and TRBJ2-5, with D possibly TRBD1 on 6 matching bases. Sequenced material: peripheral blood, taken about 60 weeks after starting pembrolizumab. The CDR3 DNA sequence: TGTGCCAGCAGCTTTGGACAGCAAGAGACCCAGTACTTC. Amino acid sequence: CASSFGQQETQYF. Full variable domain (rest looked up from reference TRBV7-3 and TRBJ2-5): GAGVSQTPSNKVTEKGKYVELRCDPISGHTALYWYRQSLGQGPEFLIYFQGTGAADDSGLPNDRFFAVRPEGSVSTLKIQRTERGDSAVYLCASSFGQQETQYFGPGTRLLVL.